This passage covers 4 T cell receptor beta chains from one sample sequenced in a study of tissue T cells after allogeneic stem cell transplantation. Measured with immunoSEQ multiplex PCR; TCRdb has only the in-frame clones, and not every one. The sample contains some 6,000 clones, 59% of which appear only once. Sample: tissue from the jejunum, taken at autopsy. These receptors came from a male donor at least 60 years old with lung cancer.

The genes are TRBV5-8 and TRBJ1-5; TRBD1 matches at 10 bases. Germline V lookup: CDR1 SGHTS, CDR2 YDEGEE. J lost 4 bases, V lost 4 bases, and 5 bases had no gene match. The CDR3 consists of 15 residues. CDR3 nucleotide sequence: TGTGCCAGCAGCGACCGGGACAGGGGAAATCAGCCCCAGCATTTT. It codes for CASSDRDRGNQPQHF.

This clone came up a few times. The J gene is TRBJ2-3, the V gene TRBV19; D gene unclear. Germline values: CDR1 LNHDA, CDR2 SQIVND (reference sequence). V lost 7 bases, J lost 2 bases, and 13 bases lay in between. The CDR3 contains 14 residues. The CDR3 DNA reads TGTGCCAGTACCCGGACCCGAAACACAGATACGCAGTATTTT. Protein product: CASTRTRNTDTQYF. The complete variable domain, with remaining parts taken from reference TRBV19 and TRBJ2-3, reads DGGITQSPKYLFRKEGQNVTLSCEQNLNHDAMYWYRQDPGQGLRLIYYSQIVNDFQKGDIAEGYSVSREKKESFPLTVTSAQKNPTAFYLCASTRTRNTDTQYFGPGTRLTVL.

This rearrangement joins TRBV5-5 to TRBJ2-3, with no clear D. The CDR3 spans 13 residues. The germline CDR1 and CDR2 sequences are SGHKS and YYEKEE (reference sequence). The germline V and J ends were trimmed by 2 bases and 5 bases, with 9 bases remaining between them. The CDR3 protein is CASSFRTIDTQYF. The CDR3 region has the DNA TGTGCCAGCAGCTTTCGGACGATAGATACGCAGTATTTT.

This chain uses TRBV9 with TRBJ2-1; a possible D gene is TRBD2 (6 bases). Germline V lookup: CDR1 SGDLS, CDR2 YYNGEE. Trimming pared 3 bases from V and 10 bases from J, leaving 26 bases between. This CDR3 is 17 amino acids long. The CDR3 DNA reads TGTGCCAGCAGCGAGAGCGGGCCGGGACCCCTCGCAGGAGAGCAGTTCTTC. Translating it yields CASSESGPGPLAGEQFF.